The clone carrying this T cell receptor beta chain was observed at least ten times. The target antigen is unknown. The data were taken from a study of T-cell memory formation after mild COVID-19. General study points: Detection of some responders pre-infection suggested pre-existing cross-reactive memory T cells participated.

TCRdb ran MiXCR on the 5' RACE reads and lists one entry per CDR3 protein. The sample consists of roughly 350,000 distinct CDR3 sequences, approximately 15% of them appearing once. Germline values: CDR1 SGHRS, CDR2 YFSETQ. The CDR3 consists of 15 residues. The ends were cut back, 1 base at V and 0 bases at J, with 8 bases in the middle. The receptor was isolated from a man aged 18 to 35 who had mild COVID-19 (a few samples of this study predate the infection). Cell type and time point are not known. This rearrangement joins TRBV5-1 to TRBJ1-3; D is ambiguous. The sample was PBMCs or a T cell subset sorted from them (not recorded which). CDR3 sequence (DNA): TGCGCCAGCAGCTTGACGGCAAACTCTGGAAACACCATATATTTT. This translates into CASSLTANSGNTIYF.